This TCR beta chain was recovered during a study of blood T cells in healthy people across ages. It was with a sample-barcoded 5' primer and a J-beta primer mix that a second PCR of about 6 to 12 cycles was run. Tags on each cDNA molecule came from a template-switch adaptor with 12 random nucleotides. In TCRdb, the 5' RACE reads were re-called with MiXCR into one record per CDR3 protein. The repertoire holds about 1.6 million distinct CDR3 sequences, roughly 32% seen once, with over 9% in the top ten. J was trimmed by 5 bases and V by 5 bases; bases with no gene match: 8. Per germline, CDR1 SGHVS and CDR2 FQNEAQ. The CDR3 sequence is 14 residues long. On this clonotype itself: Its antigen is unknown.

Study-wide results and caveats: Measured against age, TCR beta diversity per million T cells decreased in a roughly linear manner. Long-lived donors exceeded aged donors in naive CD4+ cells and diversity.

The rearrangement joins TRBV7-8 to TRBJ1-2, with 7 positions matching TRBD1. The TCR sequence derives from a woman in her thirties in good health. Sequenced sample: blood. The CDR3 DNA is TGTGCCAGCAGCCCCGGGGACAGACCTTATGGCTACACCTTC. Translating gives CASSPGDRPYGYTF.